The T cell receptor beta chain under discussion was sequenced for a study of a mutant IDH1 vaccine in newly diagnosed glioma. Time point given: week 47, end of study. Topical imiquimod accompanied each vaccine dose, which consisted of 300 ug of mutant IDH1 20-mer peptide. Concerning this clone: As yet, its antigen is unknown.

The length of the CDR3 is 14 residues. Germline CDR1 is MNHNS and CDR2 is SASEGT. Between the trimmed V and J ends, which lost 0 bases and 4 bases, there was a span of 6 bases. Some clones are missing from TCRdb's copy, which holds only in-frame ones; the method was immunoSEQ multiplex PCR. The sample lists roughly 30,000 clones; around 82% were seen once. This TCR was recovered from a man aged 25 to 40 with glioma. Sequencing used PBMCs, obtained from a glioma patient whose treatment included an IDH1 peptide vaccine. The chain employs TRBV6-1 and TRBJ1-4; D is uncertain. CDR3 in amino acids: CASSEASDNEKLFF. Here the CDR3 DNA reads TGTGCCAGCAGTGAAGCGTCAGATAATGAAAAACTGTTTTTT.